These T cell receptor beta chains were read from a single sample in a study of Tregs in tolerant kidney transplant recipients. The data were produced by immunoSEQ multiplex PCR, yet TCRdb's version contains in-frame clones alone and is incomplete. The sample records 50,000 or so clones, 91% being singletons. The sequenced material came from Tregs from blood. All receptors derive from a human donor in good health. The CDR3 runs from the conserved cysteine through the conserved F or W. A D gene is named only where the DNA matches it firmly. For some rows the clone size is stated as once, few or many, or as a class when expanded; others skip it.

d_gene	v_gene	abundance	j_gene	CDR3aa	CDR3nt
TRBD2	TRBV19	.	TRBJ2-2	CASNEREVNTGELFF	TGTGCCAGTAATGAGCGGGAGGTGAACACCGGGGAGCTGTTTTTT
TRBD1	TRBV6-1	.	TRBJ1-2	CASNPGGLAGYTF	TGTGCCAGCAACCCAGGGGGCCTGGCTGGCTACACCTTC
TRBD2	TRBV11-3	.	TRBJ2-1	CASSLGAGGPHEQFF	TGTGCCAGCAGCTTAGGGGCGGGAGGGCCCCATGAGCAGTTCTTC
TRBD2	TRBV5-1	.	TRBJ2-2	CASSLAGSGETGELFF	TGCGCCAGCAGCTTGGCTGGTAGCGGGGAGACCGGGGAGCTGTTTTTT
TRBD1	TRBV7-9	.	TRBJ2-2	CASSLKISQGATGELFF	TGTGCCAGCAGCTTAAAGATATCCCAGGGGGCCACCGGGGAGCTGTTTTTT
.	TRBV19	.	TRBJ1-3	CASSGSSGNTIYF	TGTGCCAGTTCTGGTAGCTCTGGAAACACCATATATTTT
.	TRBV5-1	.	TRBJ2-3	CASSPDSGDTQYF	TGCGCCAGCAGCCCTGACTCAGGGGATACGCAGTATTTT
.	TRBV18	.	TRBJ1-1	CASSPPKALNTEAFF	TGTGCCAGCTCACCACCAAAGGCTTTGAACACTGAAGCTTTCTTT
.	TRBV2	.	TRBJ1-2	CASSVLAGPGYTF	TGTGCCAGCAGTGTGTTGGCAGGTCCTGGCTACACCTTC
TRBD2	TRBV5-1	.	TRBJ2-1	CASSPRLAGGNEQFF	TGCGCCAGCAGCCCTCGACTAGCGGGAGGCAATGAGCAGTTCTTC
TRBD1	TRBV5-1	.	TRBJ1-1	CASSLDPFDRVRGGTEAFF	TGCGCCAGCAGCTTGGACCCCTTCGACAGGGTCAGAGGAGGCACTGAAGCTTTCTTT
.	TRBV4-2	.	TRBJ2-7	CASSQGHGASSYEQYF	TGTGCCAGCAGCCAAGGGCACGGGGCCTCCTCCTACGAGCAGTACTTC
.	TRBV7-3	.	TRBJ2-1	CASSPQMGGHLEQFF	TGTGCCAGCAGCCCACAAATGGGCGGACACCTTGAGCAGTTCTTC
.	TRBV18	.	TRBJ1-2	CASSLSPPAGTHLYGYTF	TGTGCCAGCTCACTCTCCCCGCCGGCCGGGACACACCTATATGGCTACACCTTC
.	TRBV6-6	once	TRBJ1-5	CASSYQLSSNQPQHF	TGTGCCAGCAGTTACCAGCTCTCTAGCAATCAGCCCCAGCATTTT
TRBD2	TRBV19	.	TRBJ2-7	CATSLASGNHEQYF	TGTGCCACTTCGTTAGCGAGCGGGAATCACGAGCAGTACTTC
.	TRBV11-2	once	TRBJ1-1	CASSLEGGTEAFF	TGTGCCAGCAGCTTAGAGGGCGGCACCGAAGCTTTCTTT
.	TRBV6-1	.	TRBJ2-3	CASSSTGFYTQYF	TGTGCCAGCAGTTCTACAGGGTTTTATACGCAGTATTTT
TRBD1	TRBV5-1	once	TRBJ1-2	CASSLGGTGFYGYTF	TGCGCCAGCAGCTTGGGCGGGACAGGGTTCTATGGCTACACCTTC
.	TRBV10-3	.	TRBJ2-1	CAISEWGLGPNEQFF	TGTGCCATCAGTGAGTGGGGACTCGGGCCCAATGAGCAGTTCTTC
.	TRBV14	.	TRBJ2-1	CASSPRTYNEQFF	TGTGCCAGCAGCCCCCGGACCTACAATGAGCAGTTCTTC
.	TRBV6-1	.	TRBJ2-5	CASMLGGYETQYF	TGTGCCAGCATGTTAGGCGGTTATGAGACCCAGTACTTC
.	TRBV10-2	.	TRBJ2-7	CASRITGTHSYEQYF	TGCGCCAGCAGGATCACAGGGACACACTCCTACGAGCAGTACTTC
TRBD2	TRBV5-4	.	TRBJ2-3	CASSLFSGADTQYF	TGTGCCAGCAGCTTATTTAGCGGGGCAGATACGCAGTATTTT
TRBD2	TRBV10-1	.	TRBJ2-5	CASSEALAGGQETQYF	TGCGCCAGCAGTGAGGCGTTAGCGGGGGGACAAGAGACCCAGTACTTC
TRBD1	TRBV29-1	.	TRBJ2-4	CSVGTGSQNIQYF	TGCAGCGTTGGGACAGGGTCCCAAAACATTCAGTACTTC
.	TRBV18	.	TRBJ2-7	CASSPGFGEQYF	TGTGCCAGCTCACCAGGGTTCGGCGAGCAGTACTTC
TRBD2	TRBV9	.	TRBJ2-3	CASSPSRGGTDTQYF	TGTGCCAGCAGCCCCTCGAGGGGAGGGACAGATACGCAGTATTTT